A selection of T cell receptor beta chains follows, all from one sample in a study of OX40 agonist ivuxolimab in advanced cancers. TCRdb's table, derived via immunoSEQ multiplex PCR, lists solely in-frame clones and lacks some. This table has approximately 50,000 clones, nearly 95% appearing once. Sequencing used CD4+ or CD8+ T cells sorted from blood, obtained in a trial of the OX40 agonist ivuxolimab. These receptor sequences come from an adult with an advanced solid tumor such as melanoma, head and neck, liver or kidney cancer. CDR3s include the opening cysteine and the closing phenylalanine or tryptophan. D genes are given only for firm matches. Clone size is shown for a subset of rows, as once, few, many or a class of expanded clone.

J gene,V gene,D gene,clone size,CDR3 protein,CDR3 DNA
TRBJ2-1,TRBV5-6,NA,NA,CASSLGLGLDEQFF,TGTGCCAGCAGCTTGGGACTGGGCTTGGATGAGCAGTTCTTC
TRBJ2-7,TRBV9,NA,NA,CASSVEDLTYEQYF,TGTGCCAGCAGCGTAGAGGACCTGACCTACGAGCAGTACTTC
TRBJ2-7,TRBV9,NA,NA,CASSVGGFSYEQYF,TGTGCCAGCAGCGTTGGCGGGTTCTCCTACGAGCAGTACTTC
TRBJ1-5,TRBV27,NA,NA,CASSLISGSNQPQHF,TGTGCCAGCAGCCTCATCTCGGGGAGCAATCAGCCCCAGCATTTT
TRBJ2-7,TRBV7-2,NA,few,CASSLYYEQYF,TGTGCCAGCAGCTTGTATTACGAGCAGTACTTC
TRBJ1-5,TRBV19,NA,NA,CASSIAPYSNQPQHF,TGTGCCAGTAGTATAGCCCCGTATAGCAATCAGCCCCAGCATTTT
TRBJ2-6,TRBV6-5,NA,NA,CASTDSGANVLTF,TGTGCCAGCACAGACTCAGGGGCCAACGTCCTGACTTTC
TRBJ1-1,TRBV4-3,NA,NA,CASSQDLSMGTEAFF,TGCGCCAGCAGCCAAGACCTATCGATGGGCACTGAAGCTTTCTTT
TRBJ2-7,TRBV29-1,NA,few,CSVVSGSSYEQYF,TGCAGCGTTGTTTCGGGCAGCTCCTACGAGCAGTACTTC
TRBJ2-7,TRBV4-1,TRBD1,NA,CASSHPTGGAYEQYF,TGCGCCAGCAGCCATCCGACAGGGGGGGCCTACGAGCAGTACTTC
TRBJ1-3,TRBV6-5,NA,NA,CASSGTGVSGNTIYF,TGTGCCAGCAGTGGAACAGGTGTCTCTGGAAACACCATATATTTT
TRBJ2-5,TRBV11-2,NA,once,CASSLDYSQETQYF,TGTGCCAGCAGCTTAGATTACAGCCAAGAGACCCAGTACTTC
TRBJ2-7,TRBV5-4,TRBD1,NA,CASSLGTGGEQYF,TGTGCCAGCAGCTTAGGGACAGGGGGTGAGCAGTACTTC
TRBJ1-3,TRBV10-3,NA,NA,CAISESGSGNTIYF,TGTGCCATCAGTGAGTCGGGATCTGGAAACACCATATATTTT
TRBJ1-1,TRBV27,NA,NA,CASSPQKNTEAFF,TGTGCCAGCAGTCCGCAGAAGAACACTGAAGCTTTCTTT
TRBJ2-1,TRBV12-2,NA,NA,CASRFLAANNEQFF,TGTGCAAGTCGCTTTTTAGCGGCCAACAATGAGCAGTTCTTC
TRBJ2-3,TRBV5-6,NA,NA,CASSSALRATSTDTQYF,TGTGCCAGCAGCTCAGCTTTGCGGGCCACTAGCACAGATACGCAGTATTTT
TRBJ1-1,TRBV7-9,NA,NA,CASSSGGTEAFF,TGTGCCAGCAGCTCGGGAGGGACTGAAGCTTTCTTT
TRBJ2-7,TRBV7-9,NA,NA,CASSLTGWGAVGTYEQYF,TGTGCCAGCAGCTTAACGGGCTGGGGCGCCGTTGGAACCTACGAGCAGTACTTC
TRBJ2-1,TRBV7-9,TRBD2,NA,CASGRAGEQFF,TGTGCTAGCGGGAGGGCGGGTGAGCAGTTCTTC
TRBJ1-2,TRBV18,NA,NA,CASSPEEGNYGYTF,TGTGCCAGCTCACCAGAGGAGGGGAACTATGGCTACACCTTC
TRBJ2-7,TRBV4-3,TRBD1,NA,CASSQGRTGREQYF,TGCGCCAGCAGCCAAGGTCGGACAGGGCGGGAGCAGTACTTC
TRBJ2-7,TRBV5-5,NA,NA,CASSPHYEQYF,TGTGCCAGCAGTCCACACTACGAGCAGTACTTC
TRBJ2-1,TRBV21-1,NA,NA,CANWGEGWSSYNEQFF,TGTGCCAATTGGGGGGAGGGCTGGAGCTCCTACAATGAGCAGTTCTTC
TRBJ2-1,TRBV4-2,NA,NA,CASSLYPSRATYNEQFF,TGTGCCAGCAGCTTATATCCCTCCAGGGCTACCTACAATGAGCAGTTCTTC
TRBJ1-1,TRBV4-3,NA,few,CASSQGPRLEAEAFF,TGCGCCAGCAGCCAAGGTCCCAGGCTGGAAGCTGAAGCTTTCTTT
TRBJ2-1,TRBV28,NA,NA,CASSFPEGNNEQFF,TGTGCCAGCAGTTTCCCGGAGGGGAACAATGAGCAGTTCTTC
TRBJ2-5,TRBV5-1,TRBD2,NA,CASSLAGGRAGETQYF,TGCGCCAGCAGCTTGGCCGGCGGGAGGGCCGGGGAGACCCAGTACTTC
TRBJ2-2,TRBV13,TRBD2,NA,CASTPLVAGVSATGELFF,TGTGCCAGCACCCCATTGGTAGCGGGAGTATCGGCCACCGGGGAGCTGTTTTTT
TRBJ1-1,TRBV2,NA,NA,CASSPDRRNTEAFF,TGTGCCAGCAGCCCAGACAGGAGGAACACTGAAGCTTTCTTT
TRBJ2-7,TRBV6-5,NA,NA,CASSYGPEQYF,TGTGCCAGCAGTTACGGCCCCGAGCAGTACTTC
TRBJ1-4,TRBV10-1,TRBD1,NA,CASSAQGIGEKLFF,TGCGCCAGCAGTGCACAGGGGATCGGTGAAAAACTGTTTTTT
TRBJ1-5,TRBV28,NA,medium-sized,CASSSPAEPQHF,TGTGCCAGCAGTTCCCCCGCGGAGCCCCAGCATTTT
TRBJ2-7,TRBV28,NA,NA,CASSFPAGEGYEQYF,TGTGCCAGCAGTTTTCCCGCGGGCGAGGGCTACGAGCAGTACTTC
TRBJ2-7,TRBV5-1,NA,NA,CASTSAGAYEQYF,TGCGCCAGCACGTCGGCAGGGGCCTACGAGCAGTACTTC
TRBJ1-2,TRBV19,NA,NA,CASSSGIEYGYTF,TGTGCCAGTAGTTCAGGGATTGAATATGGCTACACCTTC
TRBJ2-7,TRBV7-8,NA,NA,CASSLRPQREQYF,TGTGCCAGCAGCTTAAGACCCCAGAGGGAGCAGTACTTC
TRBJ2-1,TRBV29-1,NA,NA,CSARGNEQFF,TGCAGCGCTAGGGGGAATGAGCAGTTCTTC
TRBJ2-7,TRBV6-5,NA,NA,CASSYRQAPAYEQYF,TGTGCCAGCAGTTATCGGCAGGCCCCCGCCTACGAGCAGTACTTC
TRBJ1-2,TRBV28,NA,few,CASSWGNGYTF,TGTGCCAGCAGTTGGGGAAATGGCTACACCTTC
TRBJ2-3,TRBV9,NA,NA,CASSVGTSDGADTQYF,TGTGCCAGCAGCGTGGGTACTAGTGATGGGGCAGATACGCAGTATTTT
TRBJ1-4,TRBV27,NA,NA,CASSPLGLGEKLFF,TGTGCCAGCAGTCCCCTAGGGTTGGGTGAAAAACTGTTTTTT
TRBJ1-2,TRBV7-2,TRBD1,NA,CASSLGLQGDGYTF,TGTGCCAGCAGCTTAGGCCTACAGGGGGATGGCTACACCTTC
TRBJ2-7,TRBV4-3,TRBD1,NA,CASSQARDRLYEQYF,TGCGCCAGCAGCCAAGCCCGGGACAGGCTCTACGAGCAGTACTTC
TRBJ1-6,TRBV28,NA,NA,CASSSSYNSPLHF,TGTGCCAGCAGTAGCTCCTATAATTCACCCCTCCACTTT
TRBJ2-2,TRBV5-8,TRBD2,NA,CASSLSGKPGELFF,TGTGCCAGCAGCCTTAGCGGGAAGCCCGGGGAGCTGTTTTTT
TRBJ1-4,TRBV15,NA,NA,CATSRAGANEKLFF,TGTGCCACCAGCAGAGCTGGGGCGAATGAAAAACTGTTTTTT
TRBJ1-1,TRBV10-3,NA,NA,CAISEGGLRGPEGGAFF,TGTGCCATCAGTGAGGGGGGCCTCAGAGGTCCCGAGGGGGGAGCTTTCTTT
TRBJ1-1,TRBV7-6,NA,NA,CASSLAPQYTEAFF,TGTGCCAGCAGCTTAGCGCCGCAGTATACTGAAGCTTTCTTT
TRBJ2-7,TRBV6-5,NA,NA,CASRLGTEQYF,TGTGCCAGCAGGCTTGGCACCGAGCAGTACTTC
TRBJ2-1,TRBV28,TRBD2,NA,CASRPLAGGLFEQFF,TGTGCCAGCAGACCTCTAGCGGGAGGGCTATTTGAGCAGTTCTTC
TRBJ2-7,TRBV25-1,NA,NA,CASFHEQYF,TGTGCCAGTTTCCACGAGCAGTACTTC
TRBJ1-4,TRBV13,NA,NA,CASSLVPLSAGVLATNEKLFF,TGTGCCAGCAGCTTAGTTCCCCTGTCGGCAGGGGTTTTGGCAACTAATGAAAAACTGTTTTTT
TRBJ2-5,TRBV30,TRBD2,NA,CAWSLAGGLQVYF,TGTGCCTGGAGCCTAGCGGGAGGGCTCCAGGTGTACTTC
TRBJ2-5,TRBV19,NA,once,CASSIGMQGSETQYF,TGTGCCAGTAGTATAGGAATGCAGGGATCAGAGACCCAGTACTTC